This T cell receptor (beta chain) was profiled in a study of blood T cells in healthy people across ages. Study outcomes and limitations: Naive T cell percentage strongly correlated with TCR beta diversity.

Remarks on this clonotype: Its antigen is unidentified.

A J-beta primer mix and a sample-barcoded 5' primer were used in a second PCR of about 6 to 12 cycles. Tagging of each cDNA molecule was performed by a template-switch adaptor with 12 random nucleotides. One entry per CDR3 protein results from TCRdb running MiXCR on the 5' RACE reads. This table has a few hundred thousand distinct CDR3 sequences, 52% appearing once. V lost 5 bases, J lost 5 bases, and 7 bases stayed unmatched. This CDR3 spans 15 amino acids. Material: blood. The rearrangement joins TRBV12-3 or TRBV12-4 to TRBJ2-2; 8 bases match TRBD1. The sequence was collected from a man aged 60-69 years in good health. CDR3 bases: TGTGCCAGCAGTCTTCGACAGGGGAAAACCGGGGAGCTGTTTTTT. It is translated as CASSLRQGKTGELFF.